Following are 23 T cell receptor beta chains from one sample sequenced in a study of cytomegalovirus exposure and HLA in healthy donors listed by TCRdb under 2017. The library was made by the immunoSEQ multiplex PCR assay. For the multiplex PCR, a mixture combining 60 forward primers for TCR Vbeta segments and 13 reverse primers for TCR Jbeta segments was used. Here the immuneACCESS table is served through TCRdb, limited to in-frame sequences with V and J called. Missing clones are a known gap in these copies; in checked studies unresolved V genes cover under half, and the rest lacks a known reason. The sample table holds 120,000 to 150,000 clones, of which 75% to 80% were seen once. Together, the top ten hold roughly 0.68% of the sample. Source material: PBMCs. The source is a male donor in good health and CMV-seronegative.

With respect to this clone: Additional DNA sequences in this sample encode the identical CDR3. The CDR3 nucleotides are TGCGCCAGCAGCCCGCAGGGGCCCTATTATGGCTACACCTTC. Its translation: CASSPQGPYYGYTF. The chain is built from TRBV5-1 and TRBJ1-2; D may be TRBD1 (6 bases). The CDR3 consists of 14 residues. The V end was cut by 4 bases, the J end by 5 bases, with 15 bases between. The germline CDR1 and CDR2 sequences are SGHRS and YFSETQ.

This chain joins TRBV9 and TRBJ1-1; tentative D call: TRBD1 (5 bases). The CDR3 contains 14 residues. The germline CDR1 and CDR2 sequences are SGDLS and YYNGEE. Trimming took 4 bases from V and 3 from J, leaving 13 bases between them. The CDR3 nucleotides are TGTGCCAGCAGCACCGTCACAGGATACACTGAAGCTTTCTTT. Its translation: CASSTVTGYTEAFF.

The chain links TRBV5-6 to TRBJ1-4, with no clear D. Germline CDR1 and CDR2: SGHDT and YYEEEE. This CDR3 has 17 residues. V was shortened by 1 base and J by 7 bases, with 20 bases between the two germline ends. CDR3 residues: CASSLFGSETESEKLFF. The CDR3 DNA reads as TGTGCCAGCAGCTTGTTCGGCTCCGAGACGGAGAGTGAAAAACTGTTTTTT.

The gene calls are TRBV5-1 and TRBJ1-1; D is unresolved. There are 15 residues in the CDR3. The V gene lost 0 bases and the J gene lost 4 bases, with 13 bases spanning the gap. Germline lookup yields CDR1 SGHRS and CDR2 YFSETQ. The CDR3 DNA follows: TGCGCCAGCAGCTTGGGGCGCTCGGGGAGCACTGAAGCTTTCTTT. It codes for CASSLGRSGSTEAFF.

The J gene is TRBJ2-7, the V gene TRBV4-2; 7 bases map to TRBD2. The trim removed 4 bases at V and 3 bases at J, leaving 9 bases unmatched. Germline assignment: CDR1 LGHNA and CDR2 YNFKEQ. This CDR3 is 15 amino acids long. This CDR3 reads CASSPPGTTDYEQYF. The CDR3 nucleotides are TGTGCCAGCAGCCCTCCGGGGACTACGGACTACGAGCAGTACTTC.

The chain combines TRBV7-8 with TRBJ2-7, with TRBD1 matching over 10 bases. CDR3 length: 16 residues. Germline values: CDR1 SGHVS, CDR2 FQNEAQ. V was pared by 4 bases and J by 2 bases, with 8 bases of the junction left unmatched. The CDR3 loop reads CASSSRDRGFTYEQYF. As DNA, the CDR3 is TGTGCCAGCAGCTCCCGGGACAGGGGCTTTACCTACGAGCAGTACTTC.

The chain is built from TRBV7-2 and TRBJ1-4; 10 positions match TRBD1. CDR1 and CDR2 (germline): SGHTA, FQGNSA. Trimming cost V 5 bases and J 8 bases; bases outside gene matches: 5. The CDR3 runs to 14 residues. The CDR3 region is CASSPAGQGEKLFF. The CDR3 DNA reads as TGTGCCAGCAGCCCCGCGGGACAGGGGGAAAAACTGTTTTTT.

This clone appeared a single time. The chain is built from TRBV18 and TRBJ1-3; 7 bases match TRBD1. CDR1 is KGHSH, CDR2 LQKENI, per germline. The CDR3 is 15 residues long. V was clipped by 6 bases and J by 0 bases; unmatched bases: 5. The CDR3, as DNA: TGTGCCAGCTCGCGGGGACAGTACTCTGGAAACACCATATATTTT. This sequence encodes CASSRGQYSGNTIYF.

The rearrangement uses TRBV7-3 and TRBJ2-2; the D gene is possibly TRBD1 (7 bases). The germline gives CDR1 SGHTA, CDR2 FQGTGA. Trimming removed 6 bases from V and 5 bases from J, with 13 bases in between. This CDR3 is 14 amino acids long. CDR3 sequence (DNA): TGTGCCAGCAGGCCGGAGGGGGCAACCGGGGAGCTGTTTTTT. It encodes CASRPEGATGELFF.

Written as DNA, the CDR3 is TGTGCCAGCTCACCGGGACAGGGGGATAATTCACCCCTCCACTTT. Translated, it gives CASSPGQGDNSPLHF. This chain links TRBV18 with TRBJ1-6, with TRBD1 identical over 11 bases. V lost 3 bases to trimming and J lost 5 bases; unmatched junction nucleotides: 0. Germline CDR1 is KGHSH and CDR2 is LQKENI. This CDR3 spans 15 amino acids.

This sequence joins TRBV5-1 and TRBJ1-1, with 7 bases lining up with TRBD1. Germline values: CDR1 SGHRS, CDR2 YFSETQ. Trimming cost V 4 bases and J 1 base; bases outside gene matches: 4. The CDR3 loop spans 14 amino acids. The CDR3 region is CASSTSGGNTEAFF. In nucleotides, the CDR3 is TGCGCCAGCAGCACCTCAGGGGGGAACACTGAAGCTTTCTTT.

CDR3 DNA: TGTGCCAGCAGCCAAGCAGGTCAGCCCCAGCATTTT. It specifies CASSQAGQPQHF. This chain links TRBV14 with TRBJ1-5; D is unresolved. V lost 1 base and J 6 bases, leaving 4 bases between the germline ends. CDR3 length equals 12 residues. Germline CDR1 reads SGHDN; CDR2 reads FVKESK.

This clone showed up just a few times. The CDR3 DNA is TGTGCCAGCAGAACAAATACCCGACAGGCCCTGTTTTTT. Its translation is CASRTNTRQALFF. V is TRBV6-5 and J is TRBJ1-4; D may be TRBD1 (6 bases). The CDR3 extends over 13 amino acids. The V and J ends lost 6 bases and 14 bases respectively, with 19 bases between them. Germline V gene sequence: CDR1 MNHEY, CDR2 SVGAGI.

The CDR3 nucleotides are TGCAGCGTTCCCACAGGGGGCGGGTCTGGGGCCAACGTCCTGACTTTC. Protein product: CSVPTGGGSGANVLTF. The chain links TRBV29-1 to TRBJ2-6, with 9 bases that match TRBD1. The germline CDR1 and CDR2 sequences are SQVTM and ANQGSEA. J was trimmed by 1 base and V by 5 bases; bases with no gene match: 6. The CDR3 covers 16 residues. The full variable domain, with the rest looked up from reference TRBV29-1 and TRBJ2-6, is SAVISQKPSRDICQRGTSLTIQCQVDSQVTMMFWYRQQPGQSLTLIATANQGSEATYESGFVIDKFPISRPNLTFSTLTVSNMSPEDSSIYLCSVPTGGGSGANVLTFGAGSRLTVL.

This clone has a handful of counts. One end of the junction is discordant with germline, which a read error may explain. The chain recombines TRBV27 with TRBJ1-1; D is ambiguous. This CDR3 has 16 amino acids. Germline CDR1 is MNHEY and CDR2 is SMNVEV (reference sequence). The chain's CDR3 is CASSPAPPGLNAEAFF. In DNA, the CDR3 is TGTGCCAGCAGTCCAGCCCCCCCGGGATTGAACGCTGAAGCTTTCTTT.

This clone occurred a few times. The V call is TRBV7-8, the J call TRBJ2-1, with a possible D match to TRBD2 (6 bases). Germline values: CDR1 SGHVS, CDR2 FQNEAQ. V lost 4 bases and J 4 bases, leaving 8 bases between the germline ends. CDR3 length: 13 amino acids. CDR3 in DNA: TGTGCCAGCAGCTCTAGCGCATACAATGAGCAGTTCTTC. Its translation is CASSSSAYNEQFF.

This chain joins TRBV2 and TRBJ2-5, with D possibly matching TRBD2 (5 bases). CDR1 and CDR2 (germline): SNHLY, FYNNEI. Trimming shortened V by 11 bases and J by 0 bases, and 25 bases separated the two germline ends. The CDR3 spans 17 residues. CDR3 in amino acids: CASLESLATSHQETQYF. The CDR3 DNA reads as TGTGCCTCTCTCGAAAGTCTAGCTACCAGCCACCAAGAGACCCAGTACTTC.

This clone was seen only once. Sequence at one end of the junction differs from germline and may be a read error. The sample has other DNA sequences that encode this CDR3 too. DNA for the CDR3: TGTTCCAGCAGCTCCCAGGGAAACACTGAAGCTTTCTTT. It encodes CSSSSQGNTEAFF. This chain joins TRBV7-9 and TRBJ1-1; a weak D match, TRBD1 (5 bases). The CDR3 runs 13 residues. CDR1 and CDR2 from the germline V gene are SEHNR and FQNEAQ (reference sequence).

V usage is TRBV6-1 and J usage is TRBJ1-2, with 9 bases fitting TRBD1. From germline, CDR1 is MNHNS and CDR2 SASEGT. Trimming cost V 3 bases and J 0 bases; bases outside gene matches: 5. The CDR3 covers 16 residues. The CDR3 protein is CASSDYGTGSNYGYTF. CDR3 in DNA: TGTGCCAGCAGTGACTACGGGACAGGGTCTAACTATGGCTACACCTTC.

The chain links TRBV7-3 to TRBJ1-2, with 10 bases matching TRBD1. Per germline, CDR1 SGHTA and CDR2 FQGTGA. This CDR3 is 15 amino acids long. V lost 2 bases and J lost 1; bases outside the gene matches: 1. Written as DNA, the CDR3 is TGTGCCAGCAGCTTAGGACAGGGGGTTAACTATGGCTACACCTTC. Its translation: CASSLGQGVNYGYTF.

The chain carries TRBV29-1 and TRBJ2-1; the match to TRBD1 covers 8 bases. V trimming: 6 bases; J trimming: 0 bases; junction bases outside the gene matches: 10. Germline values: CDR1 SQVTM, CDR2 ANQGSEA. The CDR3 length is 16 residues. CDR3 region: CSVDGTGESSYNEQFF. In DNA form, the CDR3 reads TGCAGCGTGGACGGGACAGGCGAGAGCTCCTACAATGAGCAGTTCTTC.

About this clone: This CDR3 is also generated by other DNA sequences in the sample. The chain employs TRBV2 and TRBJ1-1, with D perhaps TRBD1 (6 bases). V lost 5 bases to trimming and J lost 1 base, with 14 bases between them. CDR3 size: 15 residues. Germline CDR1 is SNHLY and CDR2 is FYNNEI. The CDR3 DNA is TGTGCCAGCAGTCCTCCATACAGGGAGAACACTGAAGCTTTCTTT. Protein product: CASSPPYRENTEAFF. Full variable domain (outside the CDR3, taken from reference TRBV2 and TRBJ1-1): EPEVTQTPSHQVTQMGQEVILRCVPISNHLYFYWYRQILGQKVEFLVSFYNNEISEKSEIFDDQFSVERPDGSNFTLKIRSTKLEDSAMYFCASSPPYRENTEAFFGQGTRLTVV.

This clone was seen just once. Other DNA sequences within the sample encode an identical CDR3. The DNA for the CDR3 is TGCGCCAGCAGCCCGGGACAGGCCTATGGCTACACCTTC. Residues: CASSPGQAYGYTF. The chain joins TRBV5-1 to TRBJ1-2; TRBD1 agrees at 8 bases. Germline V gene lookup returns CDR1 SGHRS and CDR2 YFSETQ. This CDR3 region has 13 residues. The J segment lost 4 bases and the V segment lost 4 bases, leaving 3 bases of the junction unmatched.